This TCR beta chain appears in the sequencing data of a study of blood T cell repertoires in COVID-19. Study background: The origin of the acute and convalescent COVID-19 samples was the United States, Italy and Spain. From T cells, B-cell-depleted T cells, or PBMCs came the material, which was cDNA or gDNA.

This CDR3 is 15 amino acids long. V was clipped by 0 bases and J by 3 bases; unmatched bases: 4. The germline V gene encodes CDR1 SGHRS and CDR2 YFSETQ. As processed by the authors: Counts of nucleated cells, estimated from reference gene primer amplification, were obtained. The table came from immunoSEQ multiplex PCR; TCRdb's copy has only in-frame clones and leaves some out. V, J and clone size were drawn from that table, and D and trimming were deduced from the DNA. The data contain about 100,000 clones, just under 85% of them singletons. This clone was found a few times. The gene calls are TRBV5-1 and TRBJ2-7; 9 bases line up with TRBD2. This TCR came from a man in his fifties with active or convalescent COVID-19. Specimen: peripheral blood. The CDR3: CASSLDLSGGYEQYF. In DNA, the CDR3 is TGCGCCAGCAGCTTGGACCTTAGCGGGGGCTACGAGCAGTACTTC.